One sample yielded the 29 T cell receptor beta chains listed below, sequenced in a study of blood T cell repertoires in COVID-19. Assay used: immunoSEQ multiplex PCR; TCRdb lists only in-frame clones, some missing. Of 130,000 to 150,000 clones in the sample, more than 75% were seen once. The sequenced sample was peripheral blood. Receptors originate from a human donor in a cohort sampled during active COVID-19.

This clone was seen many times. The chain links TRBV6-1 to TRBJ1-2; D may be TRBD1 (5 bases). Germline-derived CDR1 and CDR2 are MNHNS and SASEGT. Trimming pared 1 base from V and 9 bases from J, leaving 12 bases between. The CDR3 has 13 amino acids. CDR3 sequence: CASSEGGGSSYTF. The CDR3 nucleotides read TGTGCCAGCAGTGAAGGGGGGGGTAGCAGCTACACCTTC.

This clone came up once. The chain is built from TRBV27 and TRBJ2-7; 9 positions match TRBD2. Trimming at V came to 5 bases and at J to 2 bases, leaving 4 bases not matched to a gene. From germline, CDR1 is MNHEY and CDR2 SMNVEV (reference sequence). The CDR3 spans 14 residues. For the CDR3, the DNA is TGTGCCAGCAGTATCGGACTAGCGCCCTACGAGCAGTACTTC. Its translation: CASSIGLAPYEQYF.

The rearrangement links TRBV5-1 to TRBJ2-3, with 8 bases identical to TRBD1. The J segment lost 7 bases and the V segment lost 7 bases, leaving 20 bases of the junction unmatched. Per the germline V gene, CDR1 is SGHRS and CDR2 is YFSETQ. There are 17 residues in the CDR3. DNA of the CDR3: TGCGCCAGCCATCCCTCAGAGGGAGACAGGGGACCTCATACGCAGTATTTT. Its protein is CASHPSEGDRGPHTQYF.

The chain links TRBV9 to TRBJ2-1, with 8 nucleotides matching TRBD2. Per germline, CDR1 SGDLS and CDR2 YYNGEE. Germline trimming cut 4 bases from V and 5 bases from J; bases unmatched to any gene: 8. The CDR3 is 15 amino acids. The CDR3 sequence: CASSSRLANDNEQFF. CDR3 coding DNA: TGTGCCAGCAGCTCCCGACTAGCGAATGACAATGAGCAGTTCTTC.

The chain uses TRBV19 and TRBJ2-5; D perhaps matches TRBD1 (6 bases). The CDR3 loop spans 12 amino acids. Trimming took off 3 bases at V and 5 bases at J, with 7 bases between the two ends. The germline V gene has CDR1 LNHDA and CDR2 SQIVND (reference sequence). The CDR3 here is CASSIRGETQYF. The CDR3 coding sequence is TGTGCCAGTAGTATTAGGGGGGAGACCCAGTACTTC.

The rearrangement links TRBV4-2 to TRBJ2-2; 12 nucleotides line up with TRBD2. Germline loops: CDR1 LGHNA, CDR2 YNFKEQ. J gave up 0 bases and V 4 bases, and 3 bases lay outside the gene matches. The length of the CDR3 is 17 residues. The CDR3 spells CASSRRTSGANTGELFF. The DNA for the CDR3 is TGTGCCAGCAGCCGCCGGACTAGCGGGGCGAACACCGGGGAGCTGTTTTTT.

The V call is TRBV3-1 (or the pseudogene TRBV3-2), the J call TRBJ2-3; TRBD2 might be the D (5 bases). This CDR3 is 17 amino acids long. V lost 4 bases and J 0 bases, leaving 17 bases between the germline ends. Germline CDR1 is LGHDT and CDR2 is YNNKEL (reference sequence). The CDR3 spells CASSPLGRTTSTDTQYF. Here the CDR3 DNA reads TGTGCCAGCAGCCCCTTGGGGAGAACCACTAGCACAGATACGCAGTATTTT.

The chain carries TRBV5-5 and TRBJ1-2, with TRBD1 matching over 8 bases. Losses at the gene ends were 3 bases for V and 0 bases for J; bases not matched to a gene: 10. Germline V gene data show CDR1 as SGHKS and CDR2 as YYEKEE (reference sequence). The length of the CDR3 is 17 residues. Here the CDR3 DNA reads TGTGCCAGCAGCTCGACCCCCGGGACAGGTACTAACTATGGCTACACCTTC. It codes for CASSSTPGTGTNYGYTF.

This clone was counted only a few times. The chain uses TRBV7-3 and TRBJ2-1; the D gene is possibly TRBD2 (6 bases). The CDR3 has 15 amino acids. Germline V gene sequence: CDR1 SGHTA, CDR2 FQGTGA. V was shortened by 4 bases and J by 0 bases, with 10 bases between the two germline ends. CDR3 residues: CASSWGAGSYNEQFF. The CDR3 nucleotides read TGTGCCAGCAGCTGGGGAGCGGGCTCCTACAATGAGCAGTTCTTC.

This rearrangement joins TRBV3-1 (or the pseudogene TRBV3-2) to TRBJ1-6; TRBD1 aligns across 8 bases. Trimming at V came to 2 bases and at J to 10 bases, leaving 7 bases not matched to a gene. The CDR3 length is 15 residues. CDR1 LGHDT and CDR2 YNNKEL come from the germline V gene (reference sequence). The CDR3 DNA follows: TGTGCCAGCAGCCAAAAACAGGGGGGTCGGTCACCCCTCCACTTT. This codes for CASSQKQGGRSPLHF.

This rearrangement joins TRBV7-2 to TRBJ2-5, with D tentatively TRBD1 (5 bases). CDR1 and CDR2 from the germline V gene are SGHTA and FQGNSA. The CDR3 runs to 15 residues. V lost 6 bases and J lost 1, with 15 bases in between. The CDR3 region has the DNA TGTGCCAGCAGGACAAGCAGGGCCCCCCAAGAGACCCAGTACTTC. It is translated as CASRTSRAPQETQYF.

The gene calls are TRBV11-1 and TRBJ2-1; a possible D gene is TRBD1 (8 bases). This CDR3 contains 14 residues. In germline, CDR1 is SGHAT, CDR2 FQDESV (reference sequence). Trimming left V 5 bases short and J 9 bases short, with 17 bases between. The CDR3 is CASSPQGGYAEQFF. The CDR3 DNA is TGTGCCAGCAGCCCACAGGGGGGGTATGCTGAGCAGTTCTTC.

The chain links TRBV28 to TRBJ1-5; TRBD1 agrees at 7 bases. V shed 5 bases, J shed 6 bases, and the junction held 16 bases outside the gene matches. CDR3 length: 17 residues. Germline loops: CDR1 MDHEN, CDR2 SYDVKM. The CDR3, as DNA: TGTGCCAGCAGTATCACCGGGGACAGCTTAAACGGTCAGCCCCAGCATTTT. This translates into CASSITGDSLNGQPQHF.

The chain joins TRBV3-1 (or the pseudogene TRBV3-2) to TRBJ1-1; TRBD1 is a possible D gene (6 bases). Looked up from germline, CDR1 is LGHDT and CDR2 is YNNKEL (reference sequence). This CDR3 is built from 13 residues. The V and J ends lost 4 bases and 4 bases respectively, with 10 bases between them. This chain's CDR3 is CASSLDSVTEAFF. CDR3 in DNA: TGTGCCAGCAGCCTGGACAGCGTCACTGAAGCTTTCTTT.

V gene TRBV5-1 combines with J gene TRBJ2-1, with 7 bases fitting TRBD1. The germline gives CDR1 SGHRS, CDR2 YFSETQ. With 2 bases clipped from V and 3 bases from J, the junction kept 5 bases outside the gene matches. The CDR3 extends over 15 amino acids. In DNA form, the CDR3 reads TGCGCCAGCAGCTTTCAGGGGACAGACTACAATGAGCAGTTCTTC. Translated: CASSFQGTDYNEQFF. The variable domain in full, completed from reference TRBV5-1 and TRBJ2-1, reads KAGVTQTPRYLIKTRGQQVTLSCSPISGHRSVSWYQQTPGQGLQFLFEYFSETQRNKGNFPGRFSGRQFSNSRSEMNVSTLELGDSALYLCASSFQGTDYNEQFFGPGTRLTVL.

This clone was seen once. This chain uses TRBV10-2 with TRBJ1-4; D is uncertain. The CDR3 is 14 residues long. Between the trimmed V and J ends, which lost 4 bases and 6 bases, there was a span of 12 bases. Germline V gene sequence: CDR1 WSHSY, CDR2 SAAADI. In nucleotides, the CDR3 is TGCGCCAGCAGTGTGCGACCCCAGGATGAAAAACTGTTTTTT. It encodes CASSVRPQDEKLFF.

In its sample, this clone was seen a few times. The J gene is TRBJ1-1, the V gene TRBV5-1, with a weak D call TRBD1 (5 bases). Trimming removed 4 bases from V and 1 base from J, with 11 bases in between. Germline values: CDR1 SGHRS, CDR2 YFSETQ. This CDR3 is built from 14 residues. CDR3 DNA: TGCGCCAGCAGCGGTTGGGGCGGGAACACTGAAGCTTTCTTT. It translates to CASSGWGGNTEAFF.

The J gene is TRBJ2-7, the V gene TRBV28; TRBD1 aligns across 7 bases. In germline, CDR1 is MDHEN, CDR2 SYDVKM. The CDR3 is made up of 13 amino acids. The trim removed 6 bases at V and 4 bases at J, leaving 6 bases unmatched. CDR3 in DNA: TGTGCCAGCAGACCGGGACAGACTTACGAGCAGTACTTC. Protein: CASRPGQTYEQYF.

The chain recombines TRBV5-8 with TRBJ1-4, with TRBD1 as a possible D gene (5 bases). V lost 4 bases to trimming and J lost 8 bases, with 15 bases between them. The CDR3 has 14 amino acids. CDR1 is SGHTS, CDR2 YDEGEE, per germline. The CDR3 loop reads CASSPQGREEKLFF. The CDR3, as DNA: TGTGCCAGCAGCCCTCAGGGTCGTGAAGAAAAACTGTTTTTT. The full variable domain, its missing parts supplied by reference TRBV5-8 and TRBJ1-4, is EAGVTQSPTHLIKTRGQQATLRCSPISGHTSVYWYQQALGLGLQFLLWYDEGEERNRGNFPPRFSGRQFPNYSSELNVNALELEDSALYLCASSPQGREEKLFFGSGTQLSVL.

The J gene is TRBJ2-1, the V gene TRBV27, with a possible D match to TRBD2 (5 bases). Germline CDR1 and CDR2: MNHEY and SMNVEV (reference sequence). The CDR3 spans 14 residues. Trimming pared 10 bases from V and 2 bases from J, leaving 15 bases between. CDR3 region: CATAPGGPYNEQFF. The CDR3 DNA is TGTGCCACCGCGCCCGGCGGGCCCTACAATGAGCAGTTCTTC.

V and J are TRBV5-1 and TRBJ1-2; TRBD1 matches at 10 bases. The V segment lost 0 bases and the J segment 0 bases; nucleotides outside the gene matches: 11. The CDR3 extends over 19 amino acids. CDR1 and CDR2 from the germline V gene are SGHRS and YFSETQ. CDR3 DNA sequence: TGCGCCAGCAGCTTGGAAAACCGACAGGGGGCGAAGACTAACTATGGCTACACCTTC. Translated, it gives CASSLENRQGAKTNYGYTF.

A few counts support this clone. The chain joins TRBV7-6 to TRBJ1-2, with 8 bases identical to TRBD1. The germline V gene encodes CDR1 SGHVS and CDR2 FNYEAQ. Trimming cost V 5 bases and J 4 bases; bases outside gene matches: 12. The CDR3 is 16 amino acids. The CDR3 nucleotides read TGTGCCAGCAGCCCACTGCCGGGACAGGAAGGCTATGGCTACACCTTC. Amino acid sequence: CASSPLPGQEGYGYTF.

This sequence joins TRBV12-3 or TRBV12-4 and TRBJ2-1; 7 nucleotides align to TRBD2. Trimming cost V 6 bases and J 7 bases; bases outside gene matches: 6. CDR3 length: 13 amino acids. The CDR3 protein is CASSGTIGNEQFF. The CDR3 coding sequence is TGTGCCAGCAGCGGGACTATTGGAAATGAGCAGTTCTTC.

This clone was counted a few times. The chain combines TRBV7-9 with TRBJ2-2; 7 nucleotides agree with TRBD1. Germline V gene lookup returns CDR1 SEHNR and CDR2 FQNEAQ (reference sequence). V shed 4 bases, J shed 1 base, and the junction held 15 bases outside the gene matches. This CDR3 region has 19 residues. CDR3 loop: CASSSSPYRQGQNTGELFF. The CDR3 nucleotides are TGTGCCAGCAGCTCTTCCCCCTACAGACAGGGCCAGAACACCGGGGAGCTGTTTTTT.

This chain uses TRBV3-1 (or the pseudogene TRBV3-2) with TRBJ1-6; a weak D match, TRBD1 (6 bases). Germline-derived CDR1 and CDR2 are LGHDT and YNNKEL (reference sequence). With 1 base removed from V and 7 bases from J, the gap between germline ends came to 14 bases. The CDR3 spans 16 residues. The CDR3 DNA sequence: TGTGCCAGCAGCCAAGCGTGGGGGCTTGGGAATTCACCCCTCCACTTT. Translation gives CASSQAWGLGNSPLHF.

This clone was observed a few times. The chain has TRBV7-8 and TRBJ2-5, with a tentative D call TRBD1 (6 bases). The CDR3 is made up of 13 amino acids. V lost 3 bases, J lost 5 bases, and 10 bases lay in between. CDR1 and CDR2 from the germline V gene are SGHVS and FQNEAQ. The CDR3 nucleotides read TGTGCCAGCAGCTTCACAGGGTCGGAGACCCAGTACTTC. Translating gives CASSFTGSETQYF.

The chain employs TRBV5-1 and TRBJ2-1; 8 bases agree with TRBD1. V shed 0 bases, J shed 2 bases, and the junction held 4 bases outside the gene matches. The CDR3 is made up of 16 amino acids. Germline loops: CDR1 SGHRS, CDR2 YFSETQ. The CDR3 protein is CASSLDRGNTYNEQFF. The CDR3 nucleotides read TGCGCCAGCAGCTTGGACAGGGGGAACACCTACAATGAGCAGTTCTTC. The full variable domain, in which reference TRBV5-1 and TRBJ2-1 provide the parts outside the CDR3, is KAGVTQTPRYLIKTRGQQVTLSCSPISGHRSVSWYQQTPGQGLQFLFEYFSETQRNKGNFPGRFSGRQFSNSRSEMNVSTLELGDSALYLCASSLDRGNTYNEQFFGPGTRLTVL.

This chain links TRBV6-6 with TRBJ2-7; 14 bases are a match to TRBD2. The CDR3 totals 15 residues. The ends lost 6 bases at V and 7 bases at J; junction bases unmatched: 8. The germline V gene has CDR1 MNHNY and CDR2 SVGAGI (reference sequence). The CDR3 here is CASSPTSGRAGEQYV. In nucleotides, the CDR3 is TGTGCCAGCAGCCCGACTAGCGGGAGGGCCGGGGAGCAGTACGTC.

The chain has TRBV15 and TRBJ2-7; unclear D gene. CDR3 size: 13 residues. The germline V gene encodes CDR1 LNHNV and CDR2 YYDKDF (reference sequence). V shed 0 bases and J shed 2 bases, with 5 bases lying between them. In nucleotides, the CDR3 is TGTGCCACCAGCAGAGATCTAACCTACGAGCAGTACGTC. It is translated as CATSRDLTYEQYV.